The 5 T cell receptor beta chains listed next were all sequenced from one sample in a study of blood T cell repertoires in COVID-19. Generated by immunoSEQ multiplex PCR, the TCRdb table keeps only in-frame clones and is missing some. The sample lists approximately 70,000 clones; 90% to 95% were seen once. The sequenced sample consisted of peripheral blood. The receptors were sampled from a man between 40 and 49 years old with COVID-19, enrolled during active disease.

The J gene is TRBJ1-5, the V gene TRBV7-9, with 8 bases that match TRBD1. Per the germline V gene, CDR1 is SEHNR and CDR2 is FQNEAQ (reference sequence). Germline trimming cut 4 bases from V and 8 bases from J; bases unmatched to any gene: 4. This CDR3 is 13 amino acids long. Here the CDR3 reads CASSSDRAEPQHF. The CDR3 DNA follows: TGTGCCAGCAGCTCGGACAGGGCCGAGCCCCAGCATTTT.

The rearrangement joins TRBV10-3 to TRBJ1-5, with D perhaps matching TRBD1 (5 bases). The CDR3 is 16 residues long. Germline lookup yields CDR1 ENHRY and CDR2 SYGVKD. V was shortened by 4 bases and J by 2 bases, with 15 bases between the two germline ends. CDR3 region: CAISAGGKNRNQPQHF. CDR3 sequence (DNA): TGTGCCATCAGTGCCGGGGGGAAGAATCGCAATCAGCCCCAGCATTTT.

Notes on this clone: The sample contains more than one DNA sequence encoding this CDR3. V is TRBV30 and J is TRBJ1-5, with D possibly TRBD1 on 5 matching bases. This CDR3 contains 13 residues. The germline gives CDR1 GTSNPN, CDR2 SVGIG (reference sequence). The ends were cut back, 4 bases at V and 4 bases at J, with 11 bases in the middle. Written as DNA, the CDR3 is TGTGCCTGGAATCTGGGGGGGAATCAGCCCCAGCATTTT. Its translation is CAWNLGGNQPQHF.

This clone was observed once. The CDR3 DNA sequence: TGTGCCAGTACCCCGAACGGGAACTATGGCTACACCTTC. This gives the protein CASTPNGNYGYTF. The chain carries TRBV19 and TRBJ1-2; D remains ambiguous. The V end lost 7 bases, the J end lost 2 bases, and 11 bases lay between the germline ends. The CDR3 covers 13 residues. CDR1 LNHDA and CDR2 SQIVND come from the germline V gene (reference sequence).

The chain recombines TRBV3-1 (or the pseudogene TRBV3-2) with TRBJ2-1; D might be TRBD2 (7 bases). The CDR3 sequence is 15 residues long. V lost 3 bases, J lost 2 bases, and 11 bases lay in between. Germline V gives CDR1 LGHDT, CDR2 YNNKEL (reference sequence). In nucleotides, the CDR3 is TGTGCCAGCAGCCACCAAGGGGGGGCCTACAATGAGCAGTTCTTC. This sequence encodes CASSHQGGAYNEQFF.